The T cell receptor beta chain under discussion was sequenced for a study of T cells after yellow fever vaccination. Study outcomes and limitations: Among all clonotypes, a small share was observed in both CD4 and CD8 compartments. A weaker secondary response peaked on day 5, the primary on day 15. FACS-sorted repertoires could harbor abundant contaminating bulk-population clonotypes.

This clonotype was detected many times. Its target is unknown. In making TCR cDNA, 5'RACE template switching added a universal primer site and UMIs to it. A single record per CDR3 protein comes from TCRdb applying MiXCR to the 5' RACE reads. The data show under 90,000 distinct CDR3 sequences, with approximately 6.1% seen just once and 35% to 40% held by the top ten. V lost 4 bases to trimming and J lost 6 bases, with 12 bases between them. This CDR3 spans 14 amino acids. The sequences come from CD8+ T cells sorted from PBMCs, collected roughly 45 days after the first yellow fever vaccination. The clonotype was recovered from a man aged 18 to 30 who received the YFV17D yellow fever vaccine. The rearrangement joins TRBV12-3 or TRBV12-4 to TRBJ2-2; D might be TRBD2 (5 bases). The CDR3 DNA follows: TGTGCCAGCAGTTCCGGACTTTTCGCCGGGGAGCTGTTTTTT. Encoded protein: CASSSGLFAGELFF.